One and the same sample provided the 3 T cell receptor beta chains below, sequenced in a study of technical replicates of blood from a few donors. The table came from immunoSEQ multiplex PCR; TCRdb's copy has only in-frame clones and leaves some out. The sample shows tens of thousands of clones, roughly 92% of them seen only once. Sequencing was done on a sample of T cells isolated from PBMCs. The receptors derive from a human donor in good health.

The chain joins TRBV28 to TRBJ2-7; 9 positions agree with TRBD2. J lost 10 bases, V lost 8 bases, and 12 bases had no gene match. The V gene's germline CDR1 is MDHEN and CDR2 SYDVKM. The CDR3 loop spans 13 amino acids. The CDR3 sequence is CASLIGASGIQYF. In DNA, the CDR3 is TGTGCCAGCCTTATAGGGGCTAGCGGGATACAGTACTTC. Combining the CDR3 with reference TRBV28 and TRBJ2-7 gives the whole variable domain DVKVTQSSRYLVKRTGEKVFLECVQDMDHENMFWYRQDPGLGLRLIYFSYDVKMKEKGDIPEGYSVSREKKERFSLILESASTNQTSMYLCASLIGASGIQYFGPGTRLTVT.

V and J are TRBV5-8 and TRBJ2-7, with a weak D call TRBD1 (6 bases). V lost 7 bases to trimming and J lost 4 bases, with 15 bases between them. The CDR3 runs to 13 residues. Germline V gene data show CDR1 as SGHTS and CDR2 as YDEGEE. As DNA, the CDR3 is TGTGCCAGCCTCCCCCCAACAGGGTACGAGCAGTACTTC. It codes for CASLPPTGYEQYF.

The chain carries TRBV11-2 and TRBJ2-1; 10 bases agree with TRBD2. The CDR3 is 15 amino acids. Germline assignment: CDR1 SGHAT and CDR2 FQNNGV. V dropped 5 bases and J dropped 4; count of bases not matched to a gene: 5. The CDR3 reads CASSELAGLYNEQFF. The CDR3 DNA reads as TGTGCCAGCAGCGAACTAGCGGGACTATACAATGAGCAGTTCTTC.